Described below is a single TCR beta chain sequence and its context. This entry is derived from a study of CD8 T cells in Susac syndrome. The RNA input was 0.5 to 1 ug, and it was reverse transcribed with random hexamers. Each CDR3 protein is one row after TCRdb ran MiXCR on the immunoSEQ multiplex PCR reads. The sample shows 350,000 to 550,000 distinct CDR3 sequences, approximately 85% of them seen only once. The sequence was collected from a human donor with multiple sclerosis. Sequenced input: CD8+ T cells from PBMCs.

The CDR3 DNA reads as TGTGCCAGCAGTTGGAGCGGGAACAATGAGCAGTTCTTC. Amino acids: CASSWSGNNEQFF. This rearrangement joins TRBV6-2 or TRBV6-3 to TRBJ2-1; 7 bases line up with TRBD2. Germline CDR1 and CDR2: MNHEY and SVGEGT. The V and J ends lost 4 bases and 5 bases, in that order; junction bases with no gene match: 2. There are 13 residues in the CDR3.